This T cell receptor (beta chain) was recovered during a study of blood T cell repertoires in COVID-19. CDR1 is SGHDT and CDR2 is YYEEEE in the germline V gene. Trimming removed 0 bases from V and 3 bases from J, with 12 bases in between. The CDR3 spans 15 residues. Residents of 24 US areas, aged about 18 to 89 years, made up the participants. Cohorts were assigned according to the clinical history that participants reported. For recovered donors of Cohort 3, there were two negative PCRs, clearance, or symptom resolution. Authors' data handling: Estimated nucleated cell counts came from reference gene primer amplification. The data were produced by immunoSEQ multiplex PCR, yet TCRdb's version contains in-frame clones alone and is incomplete. The V and J calls and the clone size are those of that table, but D and trimming were determined from the DNA. This sample has 200,000 or so clones; 88% occur once, and the top ten carry around 2.6%.

The specimen sequenced was PBMCs or T cells enriched from blood (not recorded which). This chain joins TRBV5-6 and TRBJ1-2; possibly TRBD1 for D (5 bases). The sequence came from a woman aged 25 to 39 who had recovered from COVID-19. The CDR3 is CASSLGGSAYYGYTF. The CDR3 nucleotides read TGTGCCAGCAGCTTGGGGGGCTCGGCGTACTATGGCTACACCTTC.